Included here is one T cell receptor (beta chain) sequence, with context. Its antigen remains unidentified. The record originates from a study of T cells after yellow fever vaccination. Across the whole study: Any fraction with a low cell number was prepared using SMART-Seq v4 Ultra Low Input. Study-wide results and caveats: Of the clonotypes, a small share occurred in both CD4 and CD8 compartments. Post-booster repertoires again held most primary-vaccination clones (approximately 96% CD4, about 88% CD8).

MiXCR, applied by TCRdb to the 5' RACE reads, yields one record per CDR3 protein. The sample has 300,000 to 350,000 distinct CDR3 sequences; almost 4% are singletons. The CDR3 consists of 16 residues. Trimming stripped 5 bases from V and 0 bases from J, with 14 bases between. CDR1 is GTSNPN and CDR2 is SVGIG in the germline V gene (reference sequence). This clonotype was obtained from a man between 18 and 29 years old who received the YFV17D yellow fever vaccine. This rearrangement joins TRBV30 to TRBJ1-6; the D is unclear. This sample comprised PBMCs, obtained 5 days after the yellow fever booster vaccination. Here the CDR3 DNA reads TGTGCCTGGTTTGACTGCCTATCCTCCTATAATTCACCCCTCCACTTT. It yields the protein CAWFDCLSSYNSPLHF.